These 16 T cell receptor beta chains came from one sample sequenced in a study of blood T cells in healthy people across ages. For the second PCR, which ran for about 7 to 11 cycles, a sample-barcoded 5' primer and a J-beta primer mix were used. One entry per CDR3 protein, called by TCRdb with MiXCR from the 5' RACE reads. The repertoire holds almost 300,000 distinct CDR3 sequences, with 25% to 30% as singletons. Sample: blood. These receptors all stem from a woman in her 70s in good health.

This clonotype came up a few times. The V and J genes are TRBV28 and TRBJ2-7; D remains unclear. The CDR3 spans 12 residues. Trimming took 6 bases from V and 2 from J, leaving 8 bases between them. CDR1 and CDR2 from the germline V gene are MDHEN and SYDVKM. The CDR3 here is CASSSPTYEQYF. The CDR3 coding sequence is TGTGCCAGCAGCTCGCCAACCTACGAGCAGTACTTC.

This clonotype was found a few times. The V and J genes are TRBV14 and TRBJ2-2; tentative D call: TRBD1 (6 bases). The CDR3 runs 15 residues. CDR1 and CDR2 (germline): SGHDN, FVKESK. V lost 5 bases, J lost 5 bases, and 15 bases lay in between. The CDR3 DNA reads as TGTGCCAGCAGCAGGGCAGGGGTCCGAACCGGGGAGCTGTTTTTT. Protein: CASSRAGVRTGELFF.

The chain links TRBV28 to TRBJ1-1; 7 bases map to TRBD1. Per germline, CDR1 MDHEN and CDR2 SYDVKM. CDR3 length equals 14 residues. J was trimmed by 5 bases and V by 2 bases; bases with no gene match: 5. CDR3 protein: CASSLGTDYTEAFF. The CDR3 DNA is TGTGCCAGCAGTTTAGGGACAGACTATACTGAAGCTTTCTTT.

The genes are TRBV20-1 and TRBJ1-5; possibly TRBD1 for D (5 bases). The CDR3 has 14 amino acids. Trimming removed 6 bases at V and 9 bases at J, with 21 bases between. Germline values: CDR1 DFQATT, CDR2 SNEGSKA (reference sequence). This CDR3 reads CSAGPLGDSGPQHF. The CDR3, as DNA: TGCAGTGCGGGGCCCCTAGGGGATTCTGGGCCCCAGCATTTT.

V usage is TRBV28 and J usage is TRBJ2-5; D possibly corresponds to TRBD1 (5 bases). Gene TRBJ2-7 matches the end of the DNA better, so the J call may be wrong. Germline V gene lookup returns CDR1 MDHEN and CDR2 SYDVKM. CDR3 length: 16 amino acids. CDR3 nucleotide sequence: TGTGCCAGCAGCCCCGGTTGGGGCGCTAGCTCCTACGAGCAGTACTTC. As protein: CASSPGWGASSYEQYF.

This clonotype was seen at least ten times. The genes are TRBV4-2 and TRBJ1-1, with D possibly being TRBD1 (5 bases). CDR1 and CDR2 from the germline V gene are LGHNA and YNFKEQ. The CDR3 extends over 17 amino acids. The germline V and J ends were trimmed by 1 base and 4 bases, with 19 bases remaining between them. This chain's CDR3 is CASSQGMGSIGATEAFF. The DNA of the CDR3 is TGTGCCAGCAGCCAAGGGATGGGGAGCATTGGGGCCACTGAAGCTTTCTTT.

This clonotype showed up many times. The chain uses TRBV2 and TRBJ2-5, with D perhaps TRBD2 (5 bases). Matching the DNA end better, TRBJ2-1 makes the J call doubtful. This CDR3 spans 15 amino acids. Germline V gene data show CDR1 as SNHLY and CDR2 as FYNNEI. The CDR3 coding sequence is TGTGCCAGCAGTGGCCCTAGCACTACAATCGGTGAGCAGTTCTTC. Translation gives CASSGPSTTIGEQFF.

The sample holds a few counts of this clonotype. The chain has TRBV28 and TRBJ2-7; tentative D call: TRBD2 (7 bases). Near its end, the DNA agrees better with TRBJ2-1, so the J call may be wrong. This CDR3 spans 14 amino acids. CDR1 and CDR2 (germline): MDHEN, SYDVKM. The CDR3 DNA sequence: TGTGCCACCGGGGGGCTCCCTCAGGACCATGAGCAGTTCTTC. This encodes CATGGLPQDHEQFF.

CDR3 DNA sequence: TGCAGTGCCCAGTGGGGGGGCGAAGCCAAAAACATTCAGTACTTC. Amino acids: CSAQWGGEAKNIQYF. The rearrangement uses TRBV20-1 and TRBJ2-4, with D perhaps matching TRBD2 (7 bases). This CDR3 contains 15 residues. V dropped 6 bases and J dropped 0 bases, with 15 bases sitting between them. Looked up from germline, CDR1 is DFQATT and CDR2 is SNEGSKA (reference sequence).

V usage is TRBV2 and J usage is TRBJ1-4; 10 bases fit TRBD1. This CDR3 has 15 residues. Germline V gives CDR1 SNHLY, CDR2 FYNNEI. The trim removed 4 bases at V and 7 bases at J, leaving 6 bases unmatched. CDR3 loop: CASSGRTGGREKLFF. The CDR3 DNA sequence: TGTGCCAGCAGTGGCCGGACAGGGGGACGTGAAAAACTGTTTTTT.

There are a few counts of this clonotype. The chain couples TRBV5-1 to TRBJ1-4; D remains unclear. Germline V lookup: CDR1 SGHRS, CDR2 YFSETQ. Trimming cost V 4 bases and J 5 bases, with 12 bases left between them. The CDR3 totals 14 residues. The CDR3: CASSQQNANEKLFF. DNA of the CDR3: TGCGCCAGCAGCCAACAGAACGCCAATGAAAAACTGTTTTTT.

With respect to this clonotype: A junction end diverges from the germline sequence, so it may reflect a read error. The genes are TRBV6-6 and TRBJ1-2, with no clear D. Germline-derived CDR1 and CDR2 are MNHNY and SVGAGI (reference sequence). The CDR3 loop spans 14 amino acids. CDR3 DNA: TGTACCAGCAGGTCGATCGAGAAGAGCTATGGCTACACCTTC. This translates into CTSRSIEKSYGYTF.

A single count supports this clonotype. V is TRBV7-2 and J is TRBJ2-3; D may be TRBD1 or TRBD2 (5 bases each). Germline CDR1 is SGHTA and CDR2 is FQGNSA. V gave up 5 bases and J gave up 0 bases, with 15 bases separating them. The CDR3 length is 16 residues. The CDR3 DNA reads as TGTGCCAGCAGCGGAAACCCGGGACCAAGCACAGATACGCAGTATTTT. Its translation: CASSGNPGPSTDTQYF.

The rearrangement uses TRBV7-9 and TRBJ1-1, with 7 bases aligning to TRBD1. The CDR3 has 16 residues. CDR1 is SEHNR and CDR2 is FQNEAQ in the germline V gene (reference sequence). The J segment lost 3 bases and the V segment lost 1 base, leaving 8 bases of the junction unmatched. The CDR3 sequence: CASSLEGQVGDTEAFF. CDR3 nucleotides: TGTGCCAGCAGCTTAGAAGGACAGGTAGGGGACACTGAAGCTTTCTTT.

The rearrangement links TRBV20-1 to TRBJ2-4, with 9 bases that match TRBD2. This CDR3 comprises 14 residues. With 5 bases clipped from V and 4 bases from J, the junction kept 6 bases outside the gene matches. Germline CDR1 is DFQATT and CDR2 is SNEGSKA (reference sequence). CDR3 DNA: TGCAGTGCTCACCTAGCGGGACTAAAAAACATTCAGTACTTC. Translated, it gives CSAHLAGLKNIQYF.

The chain links TRBV12-3 or TRBV12-4 to TRBJ1-4; 8 nucleotides line up with TRBD1. V was pared by 6 bases and J by 7 bases, with 7 bases of the junction left unmatched. This CDR3 contains 14 residues. In nucleotides, the CDR3 is TGTGCCAGCAGCACCGGACAGGGAAGTGAAAAACTGTTTTTT. It codes for CASSTGQGSEKLFF.